The present T cell receptor (beta chain) was sequenced within a study of CD8 T cells in ankylosing spondylitis. Study-wide points: Peripheral blood held disease-linked clones only at relatively low frequency, and these were CD8+. A number of the motif variants had already been described in reactive arthritis synovial fluid and blood. Made up of several highly homologous variants, a TCR beta motif appeared characteristic of ankylosing spondylitis blood. Within matched ankylosing spondylitis synovial fluid, disease-linked clones were reportedly significantly enriched.

In making TCR beta libraries, quantitative 5'-RACE with molecular barcodes was used. TCRdb redid the calling of the 5' RACE reads with MiXCR, one entry per CDR3 protein. The table shows some 700,000 distinct CDR3 sequences, with under 20% occurring only once. In this sample, this clonotype turned up a few times. Its antigen is still unknown. With 0 bases removed from V and 9 bases from J, the gap between germline ends came to 18 bases. The CDR3 totals 17 residues. Germline CDR1 MGHRA, CDR2 YSYEKL. The clonotype comes from a male donor with ankylosing spondylitis. J is TRBJ1-6 and V is TRBV4-1; TRBD1 is a possible D gene (5 bases). Sequencing was carried out using blood, either unsorted or a sorted T cell fraction (not recorded which). The CDR3 DNA follows: TGCGCCAGCAGCCAAGACCGGGACGCTGTAGGCATTTCACCCCTCCACTTT. Amino acid sequence: CASSQDRDAVGISPLHF.